The 13 T cell receptor beta chains listed next were all sequenced from one sample in a study of blood T cells in healthy people across ages. A second about 6 to 12 cycle PCR used barcoded and J-beta primers. TCRdb itself ran the 5' RACE reads through MiXCR, one entry per CDR3 protein. This sample has approximately 1,700,000 distinct CDR3 sequences, with around 40% found just once. Specimen: blood. The source of these receptors is a human donor in good health.

This chain uses TRBV20-1 with TRBJ1-6; D is unresolved. Trimming took off 0 bases at V and 10 bases at J, with 10 bases between the two ends. This CDR3 region has 13 residues. Germline V CDR1 and CDR2: DFQATT, SNEGSKA (reference sequence). In DNA form, the CDR3 reads TGCAGTGCTAGAGAAGCGGGGAGATCACCCCTCCACTTT. It codes for CSAREAGRSPLHF.

J is TRBJ1-6 and V is TRBV4-2; TRBD1 might be the D (5 bases). This CDR3 has 15 amino acids. Germline lookup yields CDR1 LGHNA and CDR2 YNFKEQ. Trimming removed 2 bases at V and 5 bases at J, with 10 bases between. The CDR3: CASSQQGGNNSPLHF. The CDR3 DNA follows: TGTGCCAGCAGCCAACAGGGTGGGAATAATTCACCCCTCCACTTT.

This clonotype turned up a few times. This sequence joins TRBV28 and TRBJ2-2, with 7 bases fitting TRBD2. The CDR3 runs 17 residues. V shed 1 base and J 3 bases; nucleotides not matched to a gene: 8. Germline CDR1 and CDR2: MDHEN and SYDVKM. CDR3 in DNA: TGTGCCAGCAGTTTATCCCTAGCGGACGGGGACACCGGGGAGCTGTTTTTT. Encoded protein: CASSLSLADGDTGELFF.

The chain carries TRBV7-2 and TRBJ2-7; 12 bases map to TRBD2. V lost 5 bases and J lost 2; bases outside the gene matches: 19. Germline V gene lookup returns CDR1 SGHTA and CDR2 FQGNSA. The CDR3 contains 20 residues. The CDR3 is CASSGKVELAGGPNAYEQYF. The DNA of the CDR3 is TGTGCCAGCAGCGGAAAAGTTGAACTAGCGGGGGGCCCAAACGCCTACGAGCAGTACTTC.

This clonotype was seen a single time. The germline gene is not matched at one end of the junction; a read error may be the cause. The chain joins TRBV4-1 to TRBJ2-1, with D hard to call. Germline V lookup: CDR1 MGHRA, CDR2 YSYEKL. The CDR3 contains 15 residues. The CDR3 spells CTSSQDRRPGWEQFF. CDR3 bases: TGCACCAGCAGCCAAGATCGAAGGCCGGGTTGGGAGCAGTTCTTC.

The chain recombines TRBV4-1 with TRBJ2-3; D is perhaps TRBD2 (5 bases). The V and J ends lost 3 bases and 6 bases respectively, with 10 bases between them. Germline V lookup: CDR1 MGHRA, CDR2 YSYEKL. This CDR3 has 13 amino acids. The CDR3 loop reads CASSHGLGDTQYF. Here the CDR3 DNA reads TGCGCCAGCAGCCATGGACTTGGGGATACGCAGTATTTT.

This clonotype has more than one count but fewer than ten. A read error may be the cause here, since a much bigger clone is one base away. The V gene is TRBV6-2 or TRBV6-3, the J gene TRBJ2-7, with D unresolved. V was trimmed by 2 bases and J by 5 bases, leaving 4 bases between them. Germline-derived CDR1 and CDR2 are MNHEY and SVGEGT. The CDR3 runs 11 residues. In DNA form, the CDR3 reads TGTGCCAGCAGTTACAACAACGAGCAGTACTTC. Protein: CASSYNNEQYF.

The gene calls are TRBV20-1 and TRBJ2-1; 9 nucleotides match TRBD2. The CDR3 runs 14 residues. V lost 6 bases and J lost 6; bases outside the gene matches: 9. Germline V gene lookup returns CDR1 DFQATT and CDR2 SNEGSKA (reference sequence). The CDR3 here is CSAWGLAGSNEQFF. In nucleotides, the CDR3 is TGCAGTGCATGGGGGCTAGCGGGGTCCAATGAGCAGTTCTTC.

This chain uses TRBV9 with TRBJ2-5; D may be TRBD2 (6 bases). CDR3 length equals 15 residues. Germline V gives CDR1 SGDLS, CDR2 YYNGEE. V was trimmed by 4 bases and J by 3 bases, leaving 16 bases between them. The CDR3 DNA is TGTGCCAGCAGCCCGCGGGGAGCGGAGGAAGAGACCCAGTACTTC. This sequence encodes CASSPRGAEEETQYF.

This clonotype was found a few times. The V call is TRBV5-1, the J call TRBJ1-4, with a tentative D call TRBD1 (5 bases). Between the trimmed V and J ends, which lost 3 bases and 6 bases, there was a span of 18 bases. The length of the CDR3 is 16 residues. Germline V gene lookup returns CDR1 SGHRS and CDR2 YFSETQ. In nucleotides, the CDR3 is TGCGCCAGCAGCTCAGGATCCGGGACGTCGGATGAAAAACTGTTTTTT. This codes for CASSSGSGTSDEKLFF. The variable domain in full, with the rest retrieved from reference TRBV5-1 and TRBJ1-4, is KAGVTQTPRYLIKTRGQQVTLSCSPISGHRSVSWYQQTPGQGLQFLFEYFSETQRNKGNFPGRFSGRQFSNSRSEMNVSTLELGDSALYLCASSSGSGTSDEKLFFGSGTQLSVL.

This chain connects TRBV4-2 to TRBJ2-5, with 16 bases fitting TRBD2. Germline CDR1 LGHNA, CDR2 YNFKEQ. The CDR3 contains 17 residues. V was clipped by 0 bases and J by 2 bases; unmatched bases: 0. The CDR3 spells CASSQEGLAGGQETQYF. CDR3 sequence (DNA): TGTGCCAGCAGCCAAGAGGGACTAGCGGGGGGGCAAGAGACCCAGTACTTC.

V and J are TRBV7-6 and TRBJ2-3; tentative D call: TRBD2 (5 bases). Trimming cost V 3 bases and J 3 bases, with 22 bases left between them. This CDR3 comprises 18 residues. Germline V gene lookup returns CDR1 SGHVS and CDR2 FNYEAQ. In nucleotides, the CDR3 is TGTGCCAGCAGCTTGCGATCGCCACTAGTCAGGTTGACAGATACGCAGTATTTT. Residues: CASSLRSPLVRLTDTQYF.

This chain uses TRBV4-3 with TRBJ2-5; 10 bases line up with TRBD1. In germline, CDR1 is LGHNA, CDR2 YSLEER. Losses at the gene ends were 6 bases for V and 3 bases for J; bases not matched to a gene: 13. This CDR3 is built from 17 residues. The CDR3 DNA reads as TGCGCCAGCAGTCCAGCTCTTTACGGACAGGGGGAAGAGACCCAGTACTTC. Its translation is CASSPALYGQGEETQYF.